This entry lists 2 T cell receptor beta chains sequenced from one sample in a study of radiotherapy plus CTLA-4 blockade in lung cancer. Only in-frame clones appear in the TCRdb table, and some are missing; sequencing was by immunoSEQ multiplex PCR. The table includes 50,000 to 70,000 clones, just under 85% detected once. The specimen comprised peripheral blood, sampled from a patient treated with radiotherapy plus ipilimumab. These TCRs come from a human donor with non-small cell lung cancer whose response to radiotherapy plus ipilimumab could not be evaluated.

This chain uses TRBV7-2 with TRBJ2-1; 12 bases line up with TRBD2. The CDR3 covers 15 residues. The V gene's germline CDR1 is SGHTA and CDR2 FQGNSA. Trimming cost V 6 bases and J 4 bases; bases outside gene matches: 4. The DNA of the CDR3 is TGTGCCAGCAGGCCGGGACTAGCGGGTTACAATGAGCAGTTCTTC. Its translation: CASRPGLAGYNEQFF.

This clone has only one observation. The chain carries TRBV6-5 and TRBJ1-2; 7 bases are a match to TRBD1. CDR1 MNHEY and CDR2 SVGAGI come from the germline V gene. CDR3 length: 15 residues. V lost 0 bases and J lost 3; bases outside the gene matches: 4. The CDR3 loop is CASSYSTGRDYGYTF. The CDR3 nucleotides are TGTGCCAGCAGTTACTCGACAGGGCGGGACTATGGCTACACCTTC.